A single sample gave rise to the 18 T cell receptor beta chains below, sequenced in a study of identical twins. TCRdb ran MiXCR on the 5' RACE reads and lists one entry per CDR3 protein. The table has fewer than 250,000 distinct CDR3 sequences, about 7.3% seen once; the top ten hold around 3.4%. These data also featured in a second study, about yellow fever vaccine responses in identical twins.

Sequenced: memory (CD45RO+) T cells sorted from blood. The receptors here all came from a woman in her late teens or twenties in good health.

This clonotype has just a few counts. The rearrangement links TRBV7-9 to TRBJ1-1; 9 nucleotides agree with TRBD1. Germline V gene lookup returns CDR1 SEHNR and CDR2 FQNEAQ (reference sequence). J lost 6 bases, V lost 5 bases, and 7 bases had no gene match. CDR3 length: 14 residues. The CDR3 bases are TGTGCCAGCAGCGCCCAACAGGGGGCTTCTGAAGCTTTCTTT. It encodes CASSAQQGASEAFF.

The rearrangement links TRBV9 to TRBJ2-1; D unresolved. From germline, CDR1 is SGDLS and CDR2 YYNGEE. The CDR3 extends over 14 amino acids. V lost 0 bases to trimming and J lost 5 bases, with 9 bases between them. The CDR3 sequence is CASSVEISNNEQFF. DNA for the CDR3: TGTGCCAGCAGCGTAGAGATTTCGAACAATGAGCAGTTCTTC.

There are a few counts of this clonotype. The CDR3 nucleotides are TGCAGTGCTAGAGATTGGGGGTTTGTGGATACGCAGTATTTT. Protein: CSARDWGFVDTQYF. The genes are TRBV20-1 and TRBJ2-3, with D perhaps being TRBD1 or TRBD2 (5 bases each). Trimming stripped 0 bases from V and 6 bases from J, with 13 bases between. The CDR3 length is 14 residues. Germline V gene sequence: CDR1 DFQATT, CDR2 SNEGSKA (reference sequence).

This clonotype was detected only a few times. The gene calls are TRBV7-6 and TRBJ2-7, with D tentatively TRBD1 or TRBD2 (5 bases each). The CDR3 contains 16 residues. Trimming cost V 4 bases and J 4 bases, with 20 bases left between them. The V gene's germline CDR1 is SGHVS and CDR2 FNYEAQ. CDR3 in DNA: TGTGCCAGCAGCTCCGGGGCCCCTCAGGGTTCTTACGAGCAGTACTTC. This translates into CASSSGAPQGSYEQYF.

This clonotype came up a few times. The chain uses TRBV12-3 or TRBV12-4 and TRBJ2-7; 9 positions agree with TRBD2. The CDR3 contains 16 residues. Trimming removed 5 bases from V and 3 bases from J; junction bases left unmatched: 11. DNA of the CDR3: TGTGCCAGCAGTCCCCCGTGGGTAGCGGGGGACTACGAGCAGTACTTC. It translates to CASSPPWVAGDYEQYF.

This clonotype has only a few counts. V and J are TRBV5-6 and TRBJ1-1; TRBD1 might be the D (6 bases). This CDR3 spans 16 amino acids. Looked up from germline, CDR1 is SGHDT and CDR2 is YYEEEE. V was pared by 3 bases and J by 4 bases, with 19 bases between. CDR3 in amino acids: CASSYTGLGRGTEAFF. CDR3 nucleotide sequence: TGTGCCAGCAGCTATACAGGGTTAGGGCGAGGCACTGAAGCTTTCTTT. Full variable domain (outside the CDR3, taken from reference TRBV5-6 and TRBJ1-1): DAGVTQSPTHLIKTRGQQVTLRCSPKSGHDTVSWYQQALGQGPQFIFQYYEEEERQRGNFPDRFSGHQFPNYSSELNVNALLLGDSALYLCASSYTGLGRGTEAFFGQGTRLTVV.

This clonotype was counted a few times. The gene calls are TRBV10-2 and TRBJ2-3; 12 bases line up with TRBD2. The CDR3 is made up of 12 amino acids. The germline V gene has CDR1 WSHSY and CDR2 SAAADI. V was pared by 6 bases and J by 9 bases, with 1 base of the junction left unmatched. The CDR3 loop reads CASRGTSGTQYF. CDR3 DNA sequence: TGCGCCAGCAGGGGGACTAGCGGGACGCAGTATTTT.

This clonotype was counted between two and nine times. The chain carries TRBV4-1 and TRBJ2-2, with D uncertain. Between the trimmed V and J ends, which lost 2 bases and 6 bases, there was a span of 4 bases. Germline V CDR1 and CDR2: MGHRA, YSYEKL. The CDR3 runs to 12 residues. CDR3 region: CASSQLSGELFF. CDR3 in DNA: TGCGCCAGCAGCCAACTGTCCGGGGAGCTGTTTTTT.

The CDR3 coding sequence is TGTGCCAGCAGGTTGGTACAGGGCCAGCCCCAGCATTTT. Translation gives CASRLVQGQPQHF. The chain is built from TRBV6-1 and TRBJ1-5; D perhaps matches TRBD1 (6 bases). CDR1 MNHNS and CDR2 SASEGT come from the germline V gene. Between the trimmed V and J ends, which lost 6 bases and 7 bases, there was a span of 13 bases. The CDR3 covers 13 residues.

This chain connects TRBV7-9 to TRBJ1-1, with TRBD1 matching over 8 bases. The CDR3 spans 14 residues. CDR1 and CDR2 from the germline V gene are SEHNR and FQNEAQ (reference sequence). Unmatched junction bases numbered 3, after V lost 5 bases and J lost 1 base. CDR3 bases: TGTGCCAGCAGCAACAGGGGGTCGAACACTGAAGCTTTCTTT. It codes for CASSNRGSNTEAFF.

Many counts were recorded for this clonotype. The rearrangement uses TRBV5-5 and TRBJ1-2, with D tentatively TRBD1 (5 bases). The CDR3 length is 14 residues. CDR1 and CDR2 (germline): SGHKS, YYEKEE (reference sequence). V was clipped by 3 bases and J by 0 bases, with 9 bases between them. Written as DNA, the CDR3 is TGTGCCAGCAGCTGGGGCTTTCCTAACTATGGCTACACCTTC. Amino acid sequence: CASSWGFPNYGYTF.

This clonotype occurred a few times. The J gene is TRBJ1-2, the V gene TRBV29-1; D possibly corresponds to TRBD1 (6 bases). Between the trimmed V and J ends, which lost 3 bases and 4 bases, there was a span of 9 bases. Germline loops: CDR1 SQVTM, CDR2 ANQGSEA. The CDR3 extends over 12 amino acids. CDR3 sequence reads: CSVDKGGYGYTF. The CDR3 DNA is TGCAGCGTTGATAAGGGGGGCTATGGCTACACCTTC.

This clonotype has more than one count but fewer than ten. The chain employs TRBV6-1 and TRBJ2-7, with 13 bases aligning to TRBD2. Germline CDR1 is MNHNS and CDR2 is SASEGT. This CDR3 has 15 residues. With 7 bases clipped from V and 5 bases from J, the junction kept 8 bases outside the gene matches. The CDR3 loop is CASNWGLAGKHEQYF. CDR3 nucleotides: TGTGCCAGCAACTGGGGACTAGCGGGAAAACACGAGCAGTACTTC.

This clonotype was detected a few times. The chain employs TRBV24-1 and TRBJ2-1, with D possibly being TRBD1 or TRBD2 (5 bases each). The CDR3 length is 16 residues. CDR1 is KGHDR and CDR2 is SFDVKD in the germline V gene. V lost 4 bases, J lost 6 bases, and 18 bases lay in between. CDR3 sequence reads: CATSDRKGRSGNEQFF. The CDR3 DNA sequence: TGTGCCACCAGTGACCGGAAGGGACGGTCGGGCAATGAGCAGTTCTTC.

This clonotype was counted many times. V is TRBV29-1 and J is TRBJ2-3; 8 bases line up with TRBD1. Germline V gene lookup returns CDR1 SQVTM and CDR2 ANQGSEA. V trimming: 4 bases; J trimming: 5 bases; junction bases outside the gene matches: 8. The length of the CDR3 is 14 residues. The CDR3 nucleotides are TGCAGCGTTGGGACAGGGAGGTCGGGAGATACGCAGTATTTT. Protein: CSVGTGRSGDTQYF.

This clonotype was seen many times. For the CDR3, the DNA is TGTGCCACCAGCAGAGGGACCGGCTCCTACAATGAGCAGTTCTTC. Protein product: CATSRGTGSYNEQFF. The rearrangement links TRBV15 to TRBJ2-1; D not certain. Germline-derived CDR1 and CDR2 are LNHNV and YYDKDF (reference sequence). V was pared by 1 base and J by 0 bases, with 7 bases between. The CDR3 length is 15 residues.

Relative to its sample, this clonotype is medium-sized. The CDR3 DNA reads as TGTGCCAGCGGGACAGGTACCGACCAAGAGACCCAGTACTTC. Its translation: CASGTGTDQETQYF. The gene calls are TRBV6-1 and TRBJ2-5, with 8 positions matching TRBD1. Unmatched junction bases numbered 5, after V lost 8 bases and J lost 0 bases. From germline, CDR1 is MNHNS and CDR2 SASEGT. There are 14 residues in the CDR3.

There are many counts of this clonotype. The V call is TRBV5-1, the J call TRBJ2-3, with 13 bases that match TRBD2. Germline lookup yields CDR1 SGHRS and CDR2 YFSETQ. The CDR3 sequence is 19 residues long. The V gene end was trimmed by 2 bases and the J gene end by 2 bases; junction bases not matched to a gene: 11. CDR3 coding DNA: TGCGCCAGCAGCTTCCACTATACTAGCGGGAGGGCCGCCACAGATACGCAGTATTTT. This sequence encodes CASSFHYTSGRAATDTQYF.